This T cell receptor (beta chain) was recovered during a study of CD8+ T cells in alopecia areata. Whole-study results and caveats: Scalp sequencing also captures normal skin's resident alphabeta T cells.

This CDR3 has 14 amino acids. The V and J ends lost 1 base and 2 bases respectively, with 9 bases between them. From germline, CDR1 is SNHLY and CDR2 FYNNEI. This clone was counted at least ten times. The antigen remains unidentified. Reverse transcribed after extraction, RNA yielded cDNA as the sequencing template. The data were produced by immunoSEQ multiplex PCR, yet TCRdb's version contains in-frame clones alone and is incomplete. The profile covers under 250,000 clones, with approximately 70% appearing a single time and roughly 1.2% taken by the ten largest. As for treatment: oral pan-JAK inhibitor, 5-10 mg twice daily.

V gene TRBV2 combines with J gene TRBJ2-7; D not resolved. The specimen comprised CD4+ T cells sorted from blood, sampled at week 44, from a patient treated with tofacitinib. The TCR originated in a human donor with alopecia areata. The CDR3 nucleotides read TGTGCCAGCAGTGAAGATGTTTGGGCCTACGAGCAGTACTTC. Translated: CASSEDVWAYEQYF. The entire variable domain, with the rest obtained from reference TRBV2 and TRBJ2-7, is as follows: EPEVTQTPSHQVTQMGQEVILRCVPISNHLYFYWYRQILGQKVEFLVSFYNNEISEKSEIFDDQFSVERPDGSNFTLKIRSTKLEDSAMYFCASSEDVWAYEQYFGPGTRLTVT.